A single sample is the source of the 21 T cell receptor beta chains below, sequenced in a study of vaccination and CD4 T cells after COVID-19. Time point: late sampling 161 to 241 days after vaccination in a few convalescent patients. TCRdb re-called the PCR reads with MiXCR, one entry per CDR3 protein. The data hold 25,000 to 35,000 distinct CDR3 sequences, with around 49% observed a single time. Sequenced here: CD4+ T cells from blood, sampled about 7 months after SARS-CoV-2 vaccination. The receptors were gathered from a human donor who had recovered from COVID-19.

The V gene is TRBV19, the J gene TRBJ2-3; 10 bases align to TRBD2. The CDR3 sequence is 12 residues long. The germline V gene has CDR1 LNHDA and CDR2 SQIVND (reference sequence). V dropped 5 bases and J dropped 10; count of bases not matched to a gene: 3. The CDR3 DNA reads TGTGCCAGTAGTTGGACTAGCGGCGCGCAGTATTTT. It codes for CASSWTSGAQYF.

This clonotype was counted once. This rearrangement joins TRBV7-3 to TRBJ2-1; the D gene is possibly TRBD2 (6 bases). The CDR3 is made up of 14 amino acids. Germline V gene sequence: CDR1 SGHTA, CDR2 FQGTGA. V gave up 2 bases and J gave up 6 bases, with 11 bases separating them. The CDR3 nucleotides are TGTGCCAGCAGCTTATCCGGGGAGGCCAATGAGCAGTTCTTC. This gives the protein CASSLSGEANEQFF.

This clonotype was detected only a few times. This chain links TRBV28 with TRBJ1-2; the match to TRBD1 covers 8 bases. V shed 4 bases and J 4 bases; nucleotides not matched to a gene: 5. CDR1 and CDR2 (germline): MDHEN, SYDVKM. The CDR3 is 14 amino acids. The CDR3 here is CASSSPGGAYGYTF. The CDR3 DNA follows: TGTGCCAGCAGTTCCCCAGGGGGCGCCTATGGCTACACCTTC.

J is TRBJ2-7 and V is TRBV7-9; 15 bases are shared with TRBD2. Germline V gives CDR1 SEHNR, CDR2 FQNEAQ (reference sequence). V dropped 3 bases and J dropped 2; count of bases not matched to a gene: 11. CDR3 length: 19 residues. In DNA form, the CDR3 reads TGTGCCAGCAGCTTCCCGACGGGACTAGCGGGAGGCGAAGCCTACGAGCAGTACTTC. It codes for CASSFPTGLAGGEAYEQYF.

V and J are TRBV28 and TRBJ2-3; TRBD2 agrees at 9 bases. Germline lookup yields CDR1 MDHEN and CDR2 SYDVKM. Unmatched junction bases numbered 9, after V lost 10 bases and J lost 4 bases. This CDR3 is 14 amino acids long. As DNA, the CDR3 is TGTGCCACCTTAGCGGGAGCACGGGCAGATACGCAGTATTTT. It encodes CATLAGARADTQYF.

This chain joins TRBV28 and TRBJ1-2; 12 nucleotides agree with TRBD1. The length of the CDR3 is 15 residues. Unmatched junction bases numbered 3, after V lost 3 bases and J lost 4 bases. Germline values: CDR1 MDHEN, CDR2 SYDVKM. The CDR3 nucleotides read TGTGCCAGCAGTTTGGGACAGGGGGCGGGCTATGGCTACACCTTC. Its protein product is CASSLGQGAGYGYTF.

The chain has TRBV7-3 and TRBJ2-3; 10 bases map to TRBD2. J was trimmed by 1 base and V by 4 bases; bases with no gene match: 2. This CDR3 has 15 amino acids. Germline V gene data show CDR1 as SGHTA and CDR2 as FQGTGA. The CDR3 DNA follows: TGTGCCAGCAGCTCAAGCGGGGGGGGCACAGATACGCAGTATTTT. Amino acid sequence: CASSSSGGGTDTQYF.

J is TRBJ2-7 and V is TRBV10-1; D is possibly TRBD2 (6 bases). The CDR3 length is 13 residues. V was shortened by 6 bases and J by 1 base, with 10 bases between the two germline ends. Germline CDR1 is WNHNN and CDR2 is SYGVQD (reference sequence). Written as DNA, the CDR3 is TGCGCCAGCAGCGCGGGACCGTCCTACGAGCAGTACTTC. This codes for CASSAGPSYEQYF.

The chain is built from TRBV7-3 and TRBJ1-2; TRBD1 matches 8 bases. The V gene end was trimmed by 5 bases and the J gene end by 2 bases; junction bases not matched to a gene: 7. CDR3 length: 15 amino acids. Germline loops: CDR1 SGHTA, CDR2 FQGTGA. The CDR3 loop is CASSPNRGSNYGYTF. DNA for the CDR3: TGTGCCAGCAGCCCCAACAGGGGGTCGAACTATGGCTACACCTTC. The complete variable domain, with remaining parts taken from reference TRBV7-3 and TRBJ1-2, reads GAGVSQTPSNKVTEKGKYVELRCDPISGHTALYWYRQSLGQGPEFLIYFQGTGAADDSGLPNDRFFAVRPEGSVSTLKIQRTERGDSAVYLCASSPNRGSNYGYTFGSGTRLTVV.

The rearrangement links TRBV2 to TRBJ2-7; 8 bases agree with TRBD1. There are 14 residues in the CDR3. The trim removed 5 bases at V and 3 bases at J, leaving 6 bases unmatched. The germline CDR1 and CDR2 sequences are SNHLY and FYNNEI. The CDR3 loop is CASSSRTGHYEQYF. The CDR3 DNA reads TGTGCCAGCAGTTCTCGGACAGGGCACTACGAGCAGTACTTC. The variable domain in full, completed from reference TRBV2 and TRBJ2-7, reads EPEVTQTPSHQVTQMGQEVILRCVPISNHLYFYWYRQILGQKVEFLVSFYNNEISEKSEIFDDQFSVERPDGSNFTLKIRSTKLEDSAMYFCASSSRTGHYEQYFGPGTRLTVT.

The chain links TRBV7-2 to TRBJ2-7, with D perhaps matching TRBD1 (6 bases). CDR1 and CDR2 from the germline V gene are SGHTA and FQGNSA. This CDR3 contains 12 residues. V lost 2 bases, J lost 4 bases, and 6 bases lay in between. CDR3 residues: CASSLQGYEQYF. The CDR3 DNA reads as TGTGCCAGCAGCTTACAGGGGTACGAGCAGTACTTC. The variable domain in full, with the rest retrieved from reference TRBV7-2 and TRBJ2-7, is GAGVSQSPSNKVTEKGKDVELRCDPISGHTALYWYRQSLGQGLEFLIYFQGNSAPDKSGLPSDRFSAERTGGSVSTLTIQRTQQEDSAVYLCASSLQGYEQYFGPGTRLTVT.

In its sample, this clonotype is medium-sized. V gene TRBV20-1 combines with J gene TRBJ1-1; 8 nucleotides align to TRBD1. Per germline, CDR1 DFQATT and CDR2 SNEGSKA (reference sequence). The CDR3 extends over 13 amino acids. The V and J ends lost 4 bases and 5 bases, in that order; junction bases with no gene match: 6. CDR3 in DNA: TGCAGTGCTATTTCCGGGACAGGAACTGAAGCTTTCTTT. It translates to CSAISGTGTEAFF.

The table lists this clonotype with a few counts. The chain combines TRBV20-1 with TRBJ2-1, with D perhaps TRBD2 (5 bases). Trimming removed 6 bases at V and 0 bases at J, with 18 bases between. The CDR3 covers 16 residues. Germline CDR1 reads DFQATT; CDR2 reads SNEGSKA (reference sequence). The CDR3 bases are TGCAGTGCCCTGACATTTTATAGCGCCTCCTACAATGAGCAGTTCTTC. Protein: CSALTFYSASYNEQFF.

The chain couples TRBV7-6 to TRBJ2-2; D is possibly TRBD2 (6 bases). Germline V gene sequence: CDR1 SGHVS, CDR2 FNYEAQ. The V end was cut by 5 bases, the J end by 1 base, with 17 bases between. The CDR3 sequence is 17 residues long. CDR3 amino acids: CASSPGRDRMNTGELFF. The CDR3, as DNA: TGTGCCAGCAGCCCCGGGCGGGACCGAATGAACACCGGGGAGCTGTTTTTT.

The rearrangement uses TRBV6-1 and TRBJ2-3; D is unclear. This CDR3 is 11 amino acids long. V gave up 3 bases and J gave up 4 bases, with 2 bases separating them. The V gene's germline CDR1 is MNHNS and CDR2 SASEGT. CDR3 loop: CASSEADTQYF. The CDR3 DNA is TGTGCCAGCAGTGAGGCAGATACGCAGTATTTT.

V is TRBV15 and J is TRBJ2-1, with D uncertain. CDR1 and CDR2 from the germline V gene are LNHNV and YYDKDF (reference sequence). Trimming removed 0 bases at V and 4 bases at J, with 7 bases between. This CDR3 is 14 amino acids long. The CDR3: CATSRDTDYNEQFF. Written as DNA, the CDR3 is TGTGCCACCAGCAGAGATACAGATTACAATGAGCAGTTCTTC.

This clonotype occurred a few times. The chain is built from TRBV6-2 or TRBV6-3 and TRBJ1-5, with 7 bases fitting TRBD1. The V gene end was trimmed by 4 bases and the J gene end by 2 bases; junction bases not matched to a gene: 5. There are 15 residues in the CDR3. The germline V gene has CDR1 MNHEY and CDR2 SVGEGT. The CDR3 reads CASSSRQGGNQPQHF. In nucleotides, the CDR3 is TGTGCCAGCAGTTCCCGGCAGGGGGGCAATCAGCCCCAGCATTTT.

V and J are TRBV27 and TRBJ2-2; a possible D gene is TRBD2 (5 bases). Trimming removed 4 bases from V and 3 bases from J, with 15 bases in between. The CDR3 spans 16 residues. Looked up from germline, CDR1 is MNHEY and CDR2 is SMNVEV (reference sequence). CDR3 sequence reads: CASSWENERDTGELFF. CDR3 in DNA: TGTGCCAGCAGTTGGGAAAATGAGAGGGACACCGGGGAGCTGTTTTTT.

This chain joins TRBV27 and TRBJ1-3; possible D gene TRBD1, 5 bases. Looked up from germline, CDR1 is MNHEY and CDR2 is SMNVEV (reference sequence). V was trimmed by 7 bases and J by 0 bases, leaving 13 bases between them. The CDR3 is 15 residues long. CDR3 sequence reads: CASKFGGASGNTIYF. The CDR3 DNA sequence: TGTGCCAGCAAATTCGGAGGGGCCTCTGGAAACACCATATATTTT.

This clonotype has more than one count but fewer than ten. This chain uses TRBV20-1 with TRBJ1-1, with 7 nucleotides matching TRBD1. In germline, CDR1 is DFQATT, CDR2 SNEGSKA (reference sequence). The CDR3 sequence is 14 residues long. J gave up 1 base and V 3 bases, and 5 bases lay outside the gene matches. CDR3: CSASRGNSNTEAFF. The CDR3 DNA sequence: TGCAGTGCTAGCAGGGGGAATTCGAACACTGAAGCTTTCTTT.

With regard to this clonotype: At one boundary the junction diverges from the germline segment, which might be a read error. The chain carries TRBV28 and TRBJ1-6; D is perhaps TRBD1 (5 bases). The CDR3 totals 16 residues. Germline V lookup: CDR1 MDHEN, CDR2 SYDVKM. The CDR3: CVSSHSRGVNNSPLHF. CDR3 bases: TGTGTCAGCAGTCACTCCAGAGGGGTGAATAATTCACCCCTCCACTTT.